These 9 T cell receptor beta chains were sequenced from one sample in a study of a mutant IDH1 vaccine in newly diagnosed glioma. Their specific antigens are unknown. The data were produced by immunoSEQ multiplex PCR, yet TCRdb's version contains in-frame clones alone and is incomplete. This sample has 60,000 to 65,000 clones, with 80% to 90% found just once. Time point described: week 35, safety follow-up. Every vaccination contained 300 ug of the mutant IDH1 20-mer peptide and was paired with topical imiquimod. This sample comprised PBMCs, obtained from a glioma patient whose treatment included an IDH1 peptide vaccine. Receptor source: a man aged 35 to 55 with glioma.

This clone occurred once. The CDR3 protein is CASSELGASNEQFF. CDR3 DNA: TGTGCCAGCAGTGAATTGGGGGCCTCCAATGAGCAGTTCTTC. V and J are TRBV2 and TRBJ2-1; TRBD1 might be the D (6 bases). This CDR3 is 14 amino acids long. The ends were cut back, 2 bases at V and 6 bases at J, with 11 bases in the middle. Germline V CDR1 and CDR2: SNHLY, FYNNEI.

The rearrangement joins TRBV19 to TRBJ1-5; D is possibly TRBD1 (5 bases). This CDR3 has 14 amino acids. Germline CDR1 and CDR2: LNHDA and SQIVND (reference sequence). The V gene lost 5 bases and the J gene lost 4 bases, with 12 bases spanning the gap. DNA of the CDR3: TGTGCCAGTAGTGTTCTGGGGGAGAATCAGCCCCAGCATTTT. It translates to CASSVLGENQPQHF.

This chain connects TRBV7-9 to TRBJ1-3; TRBD1 might be the D (6 bases). V lost 1 base and J 1 base, leaving 14 bases between the germline ends. This CDR3 spans 17 amino acids. The V gene's germline CDR1 is SEHNR and CDR2 FQNEAQ (reference sequence). The CDR3 is CASSLEQGSLSGNTIYF. The CDR3 coding sequence is TGTGCCAGCAGCTTAGAACAGGGAAGTCTGTCTGGAAACACCATATATTTT. The entire variable domain, with the rest obtained from reference TRBV7-9 and TRBJ1-3, is as follows: DTGVSQNPRHKITKRGQNVTFRCDPISEHNRLYWYRQTLGQGPEFLTYFQNEAQLEKSRLLSDRFSAERPKGSFSTLEIQRTEQGDSAMYLCASSLEQGSLSGNTIYFGEGSWLTVV.

The chain combines TRBV5-1 with TRBJ2-5; 8 nucleotides agree with TRBD1. This CDR3 is 13 amino acids long. The germline V gene has CDR1 SGHRS and CDR2 YFSETQ. The V gene end was trimmed by 5 bases and the J gene end by 5 bases; junction bases not matched to a gene: 5. The CDR3 coding sequence is TGCGCCAGCAGGACAGGGGATGGGGAGACCCAGTACTTC. This translates into CASRTGDGETQYF.

The V call is TRBV6-5, the J call TRBJ1-1; no reliable D call. CDR1 MNHEY and CDR2 SVGAGI come from the germline V gene. This CDR3 spans 15 amino acids. The ends were cut back, 9 bases at V and 1 base at J, with 18 bases in the middle. In DNA form, the CDR3 reads TGTGCCAGTTTAGCTGGACGAAAGACGAACACTGAAGCTTTCTTT. This translates into CASLAGRKTNTEAFF.

The genes are TRBV13 and TRBJ1-5, with D possibly matching TRBD1 (6 bases). V was cut by 3 bases and J by 2 bases, with 8 bases left in between. The CDR3 is 14 amino acids. Germline loops: CDR1 PRHDT, CDR2 FYEKMQ (reference sequence). The CDR3 DNA follows: TGTGCCAGCAGCTTGGGACAAGGCAATCAGCCCCAGCATTTT. Translation: CASSLGQGNQPQHF.

The chain links TRBV27 to TRBJ1-5; D perhaps matches TRBD1 (5 bases). Trimming removed 2 bases at V and 7 bases at J, with 9 bases between. CDR3 length: 13 residues. The germline gives CDR1 MNHEY, CDR2 SMNVEV (reference sequence). The CDR3 loop reads CASSLRGPQPQHF. The DNA for the CDR3 is TGTGCCAGCAGTTTAAGGGGACCACAGCCCCAGCATTTT.

This chain joins TRBV7-2 and TRBJ1-2; maybe TRBD1 (5 bases). The length of the CDR3 is 14 residues. In germline, CDR1 is SGHTA, CDR2 FQGNSA. The V and J ends lost 1 base and 4 bases respectively, with 10 bases between them. CDR3 nucleotides: TGTGCCAGCAGCTTAGTTGACAGACTCTATGGCTACACCTTC. Encoded protein: CASSLVDRLYGYTF.

A remark on this clone: The junction and the germline gene differ at one end; a read error may be behind it. V gene TRBV7-2 combines with J gene TRBJ2-2; no reliable D call. The CDR3 is made up of 14 amino acids. Germline CDR1 and CDR2: SGHTA and FQGNSA. CDR3 sequence (DNA): TGTGCCAGCTGCTTAAACGGGCCGCCCGGGGAGCTGTTTTTT. Its translation is CASCLNGPPGELFF.